Sequencing of this T cell receptor beta chain was carried out in a study of shared clonotypes between healthy human individuals. Study-level results: Clonotype sharing among donors was thought likely to change with sequencing depth. Of the naive CD4 clonotypes, approximately 5% were shared across a few donors. Generation probability values for non-shared clonotypes were lower than those for clonotypes shared by all four donors.

For every subset, genomic DNA was evenly distributed across several immunoSEQ plates. The table came from immunoSEQ multiplex PCR; TCRdb's copy has only in-frame clones and leaves some out. The table includes about 2,200,000 clones, around 93% detected once. Naive CD8 cells lacked CD45RO and underwent positive selection for CCR7, leaving out terminally differentiated effector memory CD45RA+ cells. The CDR3 loop spans 15 amino acids. Germline CDR1 SGDLS, CDR2 YYNGEE. V was trimmed by 4 bases and J by 0 bases, leaving 12 bases between them. As to this clone: Its target is unknown.

This sequence was found in a man younger than 35 in good health. Some clones in this sample may be carry-over from other donors' samples. Sample: naive CD8+ T cells from PBMCs. The genes are TRBV9 and TRBJ2-3; D not certain. The CDR3 DNA reads TGTGCCAGCAGCAACCCTCTCGGGAGCACAGATACGCAGTATTTT. It translates to CASSNPLGSTDTQYF.